Listed here are 25 T cell receptor beta chains from one sample, sequenced in a study of radiation and T cells in renal cell carcinoma. The assay was immunoSEQ multiplex PCR, and TCRdb's table has in-frame clones only and misses some. This table holds around 78,000 clones, roughly nine tenths found once. Time point: blood 4 weeks post-SBRT, at nephrectomy. The treatment is: 15 Gy SBRT to primary tumor, nephrectomy 4 weeks later. Source: blood, taken from a patient whose treatment included radiotherapy and nephrectomy. The receptors derive from a woman in her sixties or seventies with renal cell carcinoma.

In DNA, the CDR3 is TGTGCCAGCAGCTCATTAGGGGGGGCAGGCACGCAGTATTTT. Translated, it gives CASSSLGGAGTQYF. The V call is TRBV7-2, the J call TRBJ2-3; D possibly corresponds to TRBD2 (7 bases). V lost 4 bases, J lost 9 bases, and 17 bases lay in between. Germline lookup yields CDR1 SGHTA and CDR2 FQGNSA. The CDR3 is 14 residues long.

The gene calls are TRBV21-1 and TRBJ2-5; TRBD2, the D gene given by the table, was not confirmed from the DNA. TRBV21-1 is a pseudogene. The CDR3 is made up of 18 amino acids. The CDR3 DNA is TGTGCCAGCAGCACACTAGCGGGGGGCAGAAGCAAGGCGGAGACCCAGTACTTC. This gives the protein CASSTLAGGRSKAETQYF.

Comments on this clone: At one end the junction does not follow the germline gene, possibly because of a read error. This chain uses TRBV28 with TRBJ2-6; 7 bases fit TRBD1. This CDR3 has 16 residues. CDR1 and CDR2 (germline): MDHEN, SYDVKM. The CDR3 sequence is CASNLNRGVWANVLTF. The CDR3 DNA follows: TGTGCCAGCAATTTAAACAGGGGAGTTTGGGCCAACGTCCTGACTTTC.

The gene calls are TRBV5-4 and TRBJ1-4; D ambiguous. V was trimmed by 3 bases and J by 5 bases, leaving 14 bases between them. The germline V gene encodes CDR1 SGHNT and CDR2 YYREEE (reference sequence). The CDR3 extends over 15 amino acids. This CDR3 reads CASSSARFGNEKLFF. The CDR3 DNA reads as TGTGCCAGCAGCTCGGCCAGGTTCGGCAATGAAAAACTGTTTTTT. Based on the CDR3 plus reference TRBV5-4 and TRBJ1-4, the full variable domain is ETGVTQSPTHLIKTRGQQVTLRCSSQSGHNTVSWYQQALGQGPQFIFQYYREEENGRGNFPPRFSGLQFPNYSSELNVNALELDDSALYLCASSSARFGNEKLFFGSGTQLSVL.

This chain connects TRBV9 to TRBJ2-3, with 9 bases matching TRBD2. Unmatched junction bases numbered 11, after V lost 0 bases and J lost 0 bases. The CDR3 runs to 19 residues. Germline V CDR1 and CDR2: SGDLS, YYNGEE. The CDR3 sequence: CASSVGAAGGLPSTDTQYF. CDR3 DNA sequence: TGTGCCAGCAGCGTAGGGGCAGCGGGGGGTCTACCTAGCACAGATACGCAGTATTTT.

The gene calls are TRBV6-6 and TRBJ1-2; D is ambiguous. Germline CDR1 MNHNY, CDR2 SVGAGI (reference sequence). Deletions cut 0 bases from V and 5 bases from J, with 10 bases between. There are 14 residues in the CDR3. The CDR3 sequence: CASSYSKLGYGYTF. The CDR3 region has the DNA TGTGCCAGCAGTTACTCTAAGCTTGGGTATGGCTACACCTTC.

The J gene is TRBJ1-1, the V gene TRBV6-5, with 7 bases lining up with TRBD1. The CDR3 has 14 residues. V trimming: 10 bases; J trimming: 1 base; junction bases outside the gene matches: 9. The germline V gene has CDR1 MNHEY and CDR2 SVGAGI. CDR3 DNA: TGTGCCATCTCGGACAGGCCACAGAACACTGAAGCTTTCTTT. Residues: CAISDRPQNTEAFF.

This chain joins TRBV19 and TRBJ1-4; TRBD1 aligns across 10 bases. This CDR3 is 14 amino acids long. Germline V CDR1 and CDR2: LNHDA, SQIVND (reference sequence). The ends lost 9 bases at V and 8 bases at J; junction bases unmatched: 9. CDR3 nucleotide sequence: TGTGCCAGCCGCGCCCGGGACAGGGGAGAAAAACTGTTTTTT. Its translation: CASRARDRGEKLFF.

This clone was counted a single time. V and J are TRBV6-1 and TRBJ1-5; no definite D call. V was trimmed by 2 bases and J by 7 bases, leaving 9 bases between them. This CDR3 has 13 residues. Germline assignment: CDR1 MNHNS and CDR2 SASEGT. Written as DNA, the CDR3 is TGTGCCAGCAGTGAATCAATTCGACAGCCCCAGCATTTT. Amino acid sequence: CASSESIRQPQHF.

This clone was found once. The chain links TRBV5-5 to TRBJ2-3; a weak D match, TRBD1 (5 bases). The V end lost 4 bases, the J end lost 4 bases, and 19 bases lay between the germline ends. From germline, CDR1 is SGHKS and CDR2 YYEKEE (reference sequence). This CDR3 contains 16 residues. CDR3 bases: TGTGCCAGCAGCCCCGCATCGGGCAGGGCTGCAGATACGCAGTATTTT. Protein: CASSPASGRAADTQYF.

A word on this clone: The junction does not match germline at one end; this may be a read error. V is TRBV20-1 and J is TRBJ1-1, with 9 nucleotides matching TRBD1. Germline loops: CDR1 DFQATT, CDR2 SNEGSKA (reference sequence). CDR3 length: 11 residues. CDR3 in amino acids: CSARGQGRAFF. The CDR3 nucleotides are TGCAGTGCCAGAGGACAGGGGCGAGCTTTCTTT.

The chain carries TRBV4-3 and TRBJ1-3; the D is unclear. CDR3 length: 15 residues. V lost 0 bases and J lost 0, with 6 bases in between. CDR1 and CDR2 (germline): LGHNA, YSLEER. The chain's CDR3 is CASSQDPLSGNTIYF. The CDR3 bases are TGCGCCAGCAGCCAAGATCCCCTCTCTGGAAACACCATATATTTT.

This sequence joins TRBV7-9 and TRBJ1-5, with TRBD1 matching 10 bases. This CDR3 spans 15 amino acids. Per germline, CDR1 SEHNR and CDR2 FQNEAQ (reference sequence). The junction had 4 bases not matched to a gene; V was cut back by 1 base and J by 7 bases. CDR3 sequence reads: CASSLVGQGFQPQHF. The CDR3 DNA reads as TGTGCCAGCAGCTTAGTGGGACAGGGGTTCCAGCCCCAGCATTTT.

The chain uses TRBV5-8 and TRBJ1-2, with 7 bases matching TRBD1. Trimming at V came to 0 bases and at J to 4 bases, leaving 0 bases not matched to a gene. This CDR3 is 13 amino acids long. CDR1 and CDR2 (germline): SGHTS, YDEGEE. The CDR3 reads CASSLDRGYGYTF. CDR3 sequence (DNA): TGTGCCAGCAGCTTGGACAGGGGCTATGGCTACACCTTC.

This clone was seen only a few times. The DNA of the CDR3 is TGTGCCACCAGCAGATCTACCGGGACAGGGGGGACTGAAGCTTTCTTT. Translated: CATSRSTGTGGTEAFF. V and J are TRBV15 and TRBJ1-1; 11 bases line up with TRBD1. The CDR3 is 16 amino acids. Germline V gene sequence: CDR1 LNHNV, CDR2 YYDKDF (reference sequence). Trimming cost V 2 bases and J 5 bases; bases outside gene matches: 7.

This clone was observed a single time. No DNA is shown, since the ends of the CDR3 on it are uncertain; the CDR3 is the one TCRdb lists. The chain has TRBV9 and TRBJ1-1. The CDR3 has 24 residues if both end residues are counted. CDR1 is SGDLS and CDR2 is YYNGEE in the germline V gene. Here the CDR3 reads CASREEMGEMNTEAFFGQGTGSFF.

The rearrangement uses TRBV27 and TRBJ1-2, with 9 bases fitting TRBD1. The length of the CDR3 is 16 residues. CDR1 is MNHEY and CDR2 is SMNVEV in the germline V gene (reference sequence). The ends lost 4 bases at V and 8 bases at J; junction bases unmatched: 14. CDR3 protein: CASSSSTGGAGNGYTF. The CDR3 DNA follows: TGTGCCAGCAGTTCGTCTACAGGGGGCGCGGGGAACGGCTACACCTTC.

This chain uses TRBV29-1 with TRBJ1-2; a possible D gene is TRBD1 (5 bases). The V end was cut by 6 bases, the J end by 3 bases, with 17 bases between. The CDR3 has 14 residues. Germline CDR1 is SQVTM and CDR2 is ANQGSEA. The CDR3 coding sequence is TGCAGCGTCTCCTCCGCAGGGTTAGACTATGGCTACACCTTC. Its translation is CSVSSAGLDYGYTF.

Comment on this clone: Other DNA sequences from this sample encode an identical CDR3 as well. V and J are TRBV4-1 and TRBJ2-7; D is tentatively TRBD1 or TRBD2 (5 bases each). This CDR3 is built from 15 residues. Germline CDR1 reads MGHRA; CDR2 reads YSYEKL. The V gene lost 0 bases and the J gene lost 5 bases, with 14 bases spanning the gap. The CDR3: CASSQDPGRRDEQYF. The CDR3 nucleotides are TGCGCCAGCAGCCAAGATCCAGGGAGACGCGACGAGCAGTACTTC.

The chain employs TRBV6-1 and TRBJ1-5, with D unclear. Trimming removed 0 bases from V and 3 bases from J, with 9 bases in between. CDR1 MNHNS and CDR2 SASEGT come from the germline V gene. The CDR3 sequence is 15 residues long. The CDR3 loop is CASSEAYSPNQPQHF. Written as DNA, the CDR3 is TGTGCCAGCAGTGAAGCGTACAGTCCCAATCAGCCCCAGCATTTT.

J is TRBJ1-5 and V is TRBV6-6; D possibly corresponds to TRBD1 (5 bases). V was clipped by 4 bases and J by 1 base, with 8 bases between them. The CDR3 spans 14 residues. Germline loops: CDR1 MNHNY, CDR2 SVGAGI (reference sequence). As DNA, the CDR3 is TGTGCCAGCAGTTCGGGACGGAGCAATCAGCCCCAGCATTTT. This translates into CASSSGRSNQPQHF.

The chain joins TRBV19 to TRBJ1-2, with 9 nucleotides matching TRBD1. This CDR3 has 12 amino acids. V dropped 8 bases and J dropped 6; count of bases not matched to a gene: 4. Per the germline V gene, CDR1 is LNHDA and CDR2 is SQIVND (reference sequence). In nucleotides, the CDR3 is TGTGCCAGTCACCGGGACAGGGATGGCTACACCTTC. Translating gives CASHRDRDGYTF.

A remark on this clone: Additional DNA sequences in this sample encode the identical CDR3. The rearrangement uses TRBV5-1 and TRBJ2-7, with D perhaps TRBD1 or TRBD2 (5 bases each). The CDR3 is 14 amino acids. V gave up 0 bases and J gave up 0 bases, with 7 bases separating them. The V gene's germline CDR1 is SGHRS and CDR2 YFSETQ. The CDR3: CASSLGGSSYEQYF. In DNA, the CDR3 is TGCGCCAGCAGCTTGGGGGGGAGCTCCTACGAGCAGTACTTC.

Points on this clone: An end of the junction differs from the germline gene, which may be a read error. The V and J genes are TRBV2 and TRBJ1-2, with D perhaps TRBD1 (6 bases). Germline CDR1 is SNHLY and CDR2 is FYNNEI. The CDR3 extends over 12 amino acids. In DNA, the CDR3 is TGTGCCAGCAGCGAAGGGACATTTGGCTACACCTTC. Translating it yields CASSEGTFGYTF. Complete variable domain (other parts from reference TRBV2 and TRBJ1-2): EPEVTQTPSHQVTQMGQEVILRCVPISNHLYFYWYRQILGQKVEFLVSFYNNEISEKSEIFDDQFSVERPDGSNFTLKIRSTKLEDSAMYFCASSEGTFGYTFGSGTRLTVV.

J is TRBJ2-6 and V is TRBV19; no reliable D call. The V end was cut by 6 bases, the J end by 3 bases, with 9 bases between. This CDR3 contains 14 residues. CDR1 is LNHDA and CDR2 is SQIVND in the germline V gene (reference sequence). CDR3 residues: CASRHRGGANVLTF. In DNA, the CDR3 is TGTGCCAGTAGGCACAGAGGTGGGGCCAACGTCCTGACTTTC.